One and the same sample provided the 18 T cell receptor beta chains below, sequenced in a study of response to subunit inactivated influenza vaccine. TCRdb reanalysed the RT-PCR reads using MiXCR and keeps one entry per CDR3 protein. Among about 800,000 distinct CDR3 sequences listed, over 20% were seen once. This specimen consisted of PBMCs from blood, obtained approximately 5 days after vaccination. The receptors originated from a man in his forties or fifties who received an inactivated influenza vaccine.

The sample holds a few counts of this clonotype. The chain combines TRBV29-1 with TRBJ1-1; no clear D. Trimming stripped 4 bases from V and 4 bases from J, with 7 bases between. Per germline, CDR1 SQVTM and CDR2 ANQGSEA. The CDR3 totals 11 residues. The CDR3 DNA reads TGCAGCGTTGCGAGCAGCACTGAAGCTTTCTTT. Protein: CSVASSTEAFF.

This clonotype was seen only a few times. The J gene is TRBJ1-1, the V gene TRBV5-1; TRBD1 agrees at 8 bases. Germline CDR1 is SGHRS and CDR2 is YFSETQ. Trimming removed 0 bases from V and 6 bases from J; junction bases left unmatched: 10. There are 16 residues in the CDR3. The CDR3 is CASSLGPAGGSAEAFF. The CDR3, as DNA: TGCGCCAGCAGCTTGGGCCCCGCAGGGGGCTCGGCTGAAGCTTTCTTT.

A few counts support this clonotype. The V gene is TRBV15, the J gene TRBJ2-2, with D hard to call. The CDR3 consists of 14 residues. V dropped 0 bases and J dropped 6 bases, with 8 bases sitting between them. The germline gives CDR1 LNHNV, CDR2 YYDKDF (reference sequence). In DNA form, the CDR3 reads TGTGCCACCAGCAGAGACATGTTGGCCGGGGAGCTGTTTTTT. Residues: CATSRDMLAGELFF.

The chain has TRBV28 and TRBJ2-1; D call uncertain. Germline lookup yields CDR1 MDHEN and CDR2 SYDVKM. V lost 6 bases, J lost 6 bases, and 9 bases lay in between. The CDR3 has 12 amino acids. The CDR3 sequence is CASRNTLNEQFF. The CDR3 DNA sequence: TGTGCCAGCAGAAACACACTCAATGAGCAGTTCTTC.

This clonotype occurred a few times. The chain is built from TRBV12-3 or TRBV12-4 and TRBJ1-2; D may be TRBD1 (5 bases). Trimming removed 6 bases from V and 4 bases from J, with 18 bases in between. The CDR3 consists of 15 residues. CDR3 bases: TGTGCCAGCAGAGTTGGCCTAGGGGTGGGCTATGGCTACACCTTC. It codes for CASRVGLGVGYGYTF.

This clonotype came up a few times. The CDR3 loop is CASSLMAPGDNSPLHF. The CDR3 DNA follows: TGTGCCAGCAGCTTAATGGCTCCAGGAGATAATTCACCCCTCCACTTT. The V gene is TRBV7-9, the J gene TRBJ1-6; D remains ambiguous. Between the trimmed V and J ends, which lost 2 bases and 5 bases, there was a span of 13 bases. This CDR3 region has 16 residues. The V gene's germline CDR1 is SEHNR and CDR2 FQNEAQ (reference sequence). Looking up the rest from reference TRBV7-9 and TRBJ1-6 gives the full variable domain: DTGVSQNPRHKITKRGQNVTFRCDPISEHNRLYWYRQTLGQGPEFLTYFQNEAQLEKSRLLSDRFSAERPKGSFSTLEIQRTEQGDSAMYLCASSLMAPGDNSPLHFGNGTRLTVT.

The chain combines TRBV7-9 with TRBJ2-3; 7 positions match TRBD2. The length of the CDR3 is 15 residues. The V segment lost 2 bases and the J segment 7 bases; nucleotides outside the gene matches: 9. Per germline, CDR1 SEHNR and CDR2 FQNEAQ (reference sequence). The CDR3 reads CASSLRGLPKHTQYF. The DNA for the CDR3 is TGTGCCAGCAGCTTACGGGGACTACCTAAACATACGCAGTATTTT.

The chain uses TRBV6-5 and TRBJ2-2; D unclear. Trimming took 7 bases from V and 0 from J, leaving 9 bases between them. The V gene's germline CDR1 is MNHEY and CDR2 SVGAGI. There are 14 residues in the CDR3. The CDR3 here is CASKLGSNTGELFF. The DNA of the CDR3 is TGTGCCAGCAAGTTAGGGTCGAACACCGGGGAGCTGTTTTTT.

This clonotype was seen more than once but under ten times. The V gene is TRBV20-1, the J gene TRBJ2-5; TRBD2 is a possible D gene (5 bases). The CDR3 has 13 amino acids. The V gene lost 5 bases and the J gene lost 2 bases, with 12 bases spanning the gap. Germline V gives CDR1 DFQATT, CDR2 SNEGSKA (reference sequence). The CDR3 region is CSAPLAGQETQYF. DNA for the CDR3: TGCAGTGCTCCCCTAGCTGGACAAGAGACCCAGTACTTC.

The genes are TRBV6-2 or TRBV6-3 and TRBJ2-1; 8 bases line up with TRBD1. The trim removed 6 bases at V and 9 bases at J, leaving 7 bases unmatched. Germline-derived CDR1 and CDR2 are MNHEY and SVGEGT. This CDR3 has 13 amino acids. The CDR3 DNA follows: TGTGCCAGCAGGCTAACAGGGGGACGTGAGCAGTTCTTC. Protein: CASRLTGGREQFF.

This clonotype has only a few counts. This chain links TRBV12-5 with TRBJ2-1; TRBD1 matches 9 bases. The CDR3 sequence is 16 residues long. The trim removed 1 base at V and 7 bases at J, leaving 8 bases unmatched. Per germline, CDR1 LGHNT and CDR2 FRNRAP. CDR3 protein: CASGLGTGTGTNEQFF. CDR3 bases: TGTGCTAGTGGTTTGGGAACCGGGACAGGGACGAATGAGCAGTTCTTC.

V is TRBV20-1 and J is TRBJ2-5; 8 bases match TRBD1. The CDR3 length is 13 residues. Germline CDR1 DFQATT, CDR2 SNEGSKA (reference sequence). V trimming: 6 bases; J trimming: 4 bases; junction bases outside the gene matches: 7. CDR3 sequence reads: CSAGRTGGETQYF. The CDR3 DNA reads TGCAGTGCCGGAAGAACAGGGGGAGAGACCCAGTACTTC.

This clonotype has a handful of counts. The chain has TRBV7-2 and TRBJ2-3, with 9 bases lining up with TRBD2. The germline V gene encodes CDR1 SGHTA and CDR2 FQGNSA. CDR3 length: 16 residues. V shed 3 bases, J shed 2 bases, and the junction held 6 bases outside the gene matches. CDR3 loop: CASSFSGGRNTDTQYF. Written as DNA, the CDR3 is TGTGCCAGCAGCTTTAGCGGGGGTAGAAACACAGATACGCAGTATTTT.

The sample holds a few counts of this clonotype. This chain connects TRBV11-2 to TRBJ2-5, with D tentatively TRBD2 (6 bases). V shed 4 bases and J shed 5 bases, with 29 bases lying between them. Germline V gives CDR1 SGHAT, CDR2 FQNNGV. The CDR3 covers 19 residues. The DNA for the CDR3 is TGTGCCAGCAGCTCAGATCGGGTTTTGGAGGTCGGGGGTTGGGAGACCCAGTACTTC. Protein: CASSSDRVLEVGGWETQYF.

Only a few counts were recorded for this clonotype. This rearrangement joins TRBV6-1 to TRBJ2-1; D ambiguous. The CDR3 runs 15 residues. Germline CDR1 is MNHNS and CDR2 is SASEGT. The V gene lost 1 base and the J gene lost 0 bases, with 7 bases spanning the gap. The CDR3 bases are TGTGCCAGCAGTGAAGGTGTATTCTCCTACAATGAGCAGTTCTTC. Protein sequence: CASSEGVFSYNEQFF.

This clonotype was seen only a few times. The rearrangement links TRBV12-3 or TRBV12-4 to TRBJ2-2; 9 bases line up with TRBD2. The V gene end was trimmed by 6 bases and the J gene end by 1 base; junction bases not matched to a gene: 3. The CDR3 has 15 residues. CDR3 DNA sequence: TGTGCCAGCAGGCGAGCGGGGGGGAACACCGGGGAGCTGTTTTTT. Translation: CASRRAGGNTGELFF.

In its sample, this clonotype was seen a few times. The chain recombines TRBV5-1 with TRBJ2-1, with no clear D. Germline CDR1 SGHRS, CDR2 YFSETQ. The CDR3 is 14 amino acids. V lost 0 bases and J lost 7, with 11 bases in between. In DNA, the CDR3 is TGCGCCAGCAGCTTGGCCCTCAGCTTAAATGAGCAGTTCTTC. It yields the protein CASSLALSLNEQFF.

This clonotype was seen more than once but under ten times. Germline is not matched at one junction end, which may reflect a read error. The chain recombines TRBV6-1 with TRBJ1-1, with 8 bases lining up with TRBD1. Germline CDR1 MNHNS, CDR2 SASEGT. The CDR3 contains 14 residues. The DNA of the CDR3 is TGTGCCAGCAGAGAAGGACAGGGTTACACTGAAGCTTTCTTT. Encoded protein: CASREGQGYTEAFF.